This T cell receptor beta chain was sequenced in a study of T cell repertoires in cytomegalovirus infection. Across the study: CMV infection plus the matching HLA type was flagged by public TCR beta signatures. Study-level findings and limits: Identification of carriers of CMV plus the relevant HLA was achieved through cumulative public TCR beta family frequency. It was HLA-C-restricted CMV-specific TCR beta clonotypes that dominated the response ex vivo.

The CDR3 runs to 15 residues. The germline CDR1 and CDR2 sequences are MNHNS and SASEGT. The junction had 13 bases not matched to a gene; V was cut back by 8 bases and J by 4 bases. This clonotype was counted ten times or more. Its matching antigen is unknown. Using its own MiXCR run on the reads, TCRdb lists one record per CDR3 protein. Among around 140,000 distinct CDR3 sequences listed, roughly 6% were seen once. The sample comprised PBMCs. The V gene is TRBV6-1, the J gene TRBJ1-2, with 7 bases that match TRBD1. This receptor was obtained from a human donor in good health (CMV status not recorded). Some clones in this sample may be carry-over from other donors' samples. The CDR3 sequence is CASAPTGTGVYGYTF. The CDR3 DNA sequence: TGTGCCAGCGCACCTACCGGAACAGGGGTCTATGGCTACACCTTC.